The T cell receptor (beta chain) described here comes from a study of T-cell reconstitution after alpha-beta-depleted transplantation in children. TCRbeta library construction was performed incorporating unique molecular identifiers. TCRdb analysed the PCR reads with MiXCR anew, one entry per CDR3 protein. The profile shows approximately 230,000 distinct CDR3 sequences, 20% to 30% of them singletons. This clonotype has a count of ten or more. Germline CDR1 and CDR2: MNHEY and SVGAGI. CDR3 length: 17 residues. V was shortened by 2 bases and J by 2 bases, with 18 bases between the two germline ends. The genes are TRBV6-5 and TRBJ2-5, with D unclear. The material sequenced was PBMCs, taken before TCRalphabeta/CD19-depleted stem cell transplant. The receptor was isolated from a girl aged 2-10 years with Fanconi anemia, due to receive a stem cell transplant. As DNA, the CDR3 is TGTGCCAGCAGTTACAGTAACCTAGTGGTAGGGCAAGAGACCCAGTACTTC. Protein product: CASSYSNLVVGQETQYF.